Below are 26 T cell receptor beta chains sequenced from a single sample in a study of T cells in Graves' hyperthyroidism and ophthalmopathy. Using RNA transcripts as the source, TCR beta CDR3 regions were amplified. TCR CDR3 underwent first-round RT-PCR with the HTBI primer set. Each CDR3 protein gets one entry after TCRdb re-called the multiplex PCR reads with MiXCR. Of some 510,000 distinct CDR3 sequences in the sample, about a fifth were seen once. The sample was blood. The receptors come from a man in his late teens or twenties with Graves' hyperthyroidism.

With respect to this clonotype: Sequence at one end of the junction differs from germline and may be a read error. This chain links TRBV12-3 or TRBV12-4 with TRBJ2-5, with TRBD2 matching over 10 bases. The CDR3 covers 17 residues. The CDR3 here is CASSLLAGDPYQGTQYF. In DNA, the CDR3 is TGTGCCAGCAGTTTACTAGCGGGGGACCCGTACCAAGGGACCCAGTACTTC.

The table lists this clonotype with many counts. This sequence joins TRBV28 and TRBJ1-5, with unresolved D. Germline-derived CDR1 and CDR2 are MDHEN and SYDVKM. This CDR3 comprises 11 residues. V shed 5 bases and J shed 3 bases, with 2 bases lying between them. The CDR3, as DNA: TGTGCCAGCAGTATCAATCAGCCCCAGCATTTT. Residues: CASSINQPQHF.

This clonotype has more than one count but fewer than ten. The chain recombines TRBV6-5 with TRBJ1-3, with 7 positions matching TRBD1. Germline values: CDR1 MNHEY, CDR2 SVGAGI. The CDR3 extends over 17 amino acids. J lost 2 bases, V lost 4 bases, and 11 bases had no gene match. The CDR3 is CASSLTRQGIPGNTIYF. The CDR3 DNA is TGTGCCAGCAGTTTAACTCGACAGGGCATCCCTGGAAACACCATATATTTT.

This clonotype was picked up one time. V gene TRBV12-3 or TRBV12-4 combines with J gene TRBJ1-3; D not resolved. The CDR3 totals 15 residues. V was clipped by 4 bases and J by 3 bases, with 13 bases between them. The CDR3 region has the DNA TGTGCCAGCAGTTACGACATTGGAAGTGGAAACACCATATATTTT. It specifies CASSYDIGSGNTIYF.

This sequence joins TRBV12-3 or TRBV12-4 and TRBJ1-1, with D perhaps TRBD1 (5 bases). The V end lost 4 bases, the J end lost 5 bases, and 14 bases lay between the germline ends. This CDR3 has 14 amino acids. The CDR3 loop is CASSSHIGGTEAFF. The CDR3, as DNA: TGTGCCAGCAGTTCCCACATCGGGGGAACTGAAGCTTTCTTT.

This chain connects TRBV12-3 or TRBV12-4 to TRBJ2-2; 7 bases align to TRBD2. V gave up 7 bases and J gave up 4 bases; unmatched junction bases: 3. The CDR3 has 13 residues. DNA for the CDR3: TGTGCCAGCACCTCGGGAGGCACCGGGGAGCTGTTTTTT. It codes for CASTSGGTGELFF.

There are many counts of this clonotype. This CDR3 is CATSGDRAGGQPQHF. The CDR3 bases are TGTGCCACCAGTGGTGACAGGGCTGGAGGGCAGCCCCAGCATTTT. The J gene is TRBJ1-5, the V gene TRBV24-1; 7 nucleotides match TRBD1. Per germline, CDR1 KGHDR and CDR2 SFDVKD. J lost 7 bases, V lost 5 bases, and 10 bases had no gene match. The length of the CDR3 is 15 residues.

This clonotype was found a few times. This chain links TRBV7-9 with TRBJ1-1; D is uncertain. In germline, CDR1 is SEHNR, CDR2 FQNEAQ (reference sequence). V lost 5 bases and J 3 bases, leaving 10 bases between the germline ends. This CDR3 is 13 amino acids long. The CDR3 is CASSPGEYTEAFF. CDR3 DNA sequence: TGTGCCAGCAGCCCCGGTGAGTACACTGAAGCTTTCTTT.

This clonotype was seen more than once but under ten times. The chain combines TRBV12-3 or TRBV12-4 with TRBJ2-3; the match to TRBD2 covers 10 bases. The V and J ends lost 7 bases and 1 base, in that order; junction bases with no gene match: 2. The CDR3 consists of 14 residues. CDR3 protein: CASTLAGRTDTQYF. CDR3 DNA sequence: TGTGCCAGCACACTAGCGGGGCGCACAGATACGCAGTATTTT.

This chain uses TRBV15 with TRBJ1-1, with D perhaps matching TRBD1 (6 bases). Between the trimmed V and J ends, which lost 5 bases and 5 bases, there was a span of 30 bases. The CDR3 contains 19 residues. Germline CDR1 and CDR2: LNHNV and YYDKDF (reference sequence). As DNA, the CDR3 is TGTGCCACCAGCGCAATTAGGGGGGGGCGCGAAGCCAGGGATACTGAAGCTTTCTTT. It encodes CATSAIRGGREARDTEAFF.

This clonotype occurred many times. V gene TRBV24-1 combines with J gene TRBJ1-5; D gene unclear. Germline V gene sequence: CDR1 KGHDR, CDR2 SFDVKD. Trimming removed 3 bases at V and 15 bases at J, with 17 bases between. The CDR3 is 13 residues long. This CDR3 reads CATSDPRAPGGHF. CDR3 DNA: TGTGCCACCAGTGATCCACGGGCCCCCGGTGGGCATTTT.

This clonotype was recorded a few times. The chain joins TRBV19 to TRBJ1-5; D is possibly TRBD1 (6 bases). This CDR3 region has 14 residues. V lost 10 bases to trimming and J lost 4 bases, with 17 bases between them. Germline assignment: CDR1 LNHDA and CDR2 SQIVND (reference sequence). CDR3 in DNA: TGTGCCACCGCAAGGACAGAAACTAATCAGCCCCAGCATTTT. It specifies CATARTETNQPQHF.

V and J are TRBV4-1 and TRBJ1-2; D is undetermined. Germline V gene data show CDR1 as MGHRA and CDR2 as YSYEKL. With 4 bases removed from V and 0 bases from J, the gap between germline ends came to 9 bases. The CDR3 extends over 14 amino acids. CDR3 in amino acids: CASSPVGSNYGYTF. In DNA form, the CDR3 reads TGCGCCAGCAGCCCCGTGGGGTCTAACTATGGCTACACCTTC.

This clonotype was seen many times. The gene calls are TRBV10-3 and TRBJ1-2, with D unclear. CDR1 is ENHRY, CDR2 SYGVKD, per germline. Deletions cut 7 bases from V and 5 bases from J, with 17 bases between. The CDR3 is 14 residues long. DNA of the CDR3: TGTGCCATCACAGACACGGGAGGAGGGTATGGCTACACCTTC. It is translated as CAITDTGGGYGYTF.

In its sample, this clonotype was seen many times. The chain recombines TRBV29-1 with TRBJ1-2; weak D call: TRBD1 (6 bases). The CDR3 length is 11 residues. Germline assignment: CDR1 SQVTM and CDR2 ANQGSEA. The V end was cut by 4 bases, the J end by 8 bases, with 11 bases between. Written as DNA, the CDR3 is TGCAGCGTTGGAACAGGGAGAGGCTACACCTTC. It specifies CSVGTGRGYTF.

This clonotype was seen more than once but under ten times. The rearrangement uses TRBV27 and TRBJ2-5; a possible D gene is TRBD2 (7 bases). Trimming removed 6 bases at V and 5 bases at J, with 19 bases between. The CDR3 is 15 residues long. Germline V gene sequence: CDR1 MNHEY, CDR2 SMNVEV (reference sequence). The CDR3 DNA follows: TGTGCCAGCAGACCAGGAGGGGGGGCTGGTGAGACCCAGTACTTC. It codes for CASRPGGGAGETQYF.

This clonotype was detected ten times or more. The genes are TRBV27 and TRBJ2-7; a possible D gene is TRBD1 (6 bases). The CDR3 spans 15 residues. The germline gives CDR1 MNHEY, CDR2 SMNVEV (reference sequence). The germline V and J ends were trimmed by 5 bases and 2 bases, with 16 bases remaining between them. CDR3 bases: TGTGCCAGCAGTCGAATACTGGACAGCACCTACGAGCAGTACTTC. Protein product: CASSRILDSTYEQYF.

This clonotype was seen ten or more times. This chain joins TRBV28 and TRBJ1-5; TRBD1 matches at 8 bases. This CDR3 comprises 14 residues. Germline CDR1 is MDHEN and CDR2 is SYDVKM. With 3 bases clipped from V and 16 bases from J, the junction kept 14 bases outside the gene matches. CDR3 loop: CASSFPQGGVTSHF. DNA for the CDR3: TGTGCCAGCAGTTTCCCACAGGGGGGGGTCACGTCTCATTTT.

The table lists this clonotype with many counts. This chain uses TRBV19 with TRBJ1-1; D not resolved. V was shortened by 8 bases and J by 1 base, with 8 bases between the two germline ends. This CDR3 has 12 amino acids. Germline V gives CDR1 LNHDA, CDR2 SQIVND (reference sequence). As DNA, the CDR3 is TGTGCCAGTTTTACAGAGAACACTGAAGCTTTCTTT. It specifies CASFTENTEAFF.

The V call is TRBV2, the J call TRBJ1-2; no reliable D call. Germline V gives CDR1 SNHLY, CDR2 FYNNEI. V gave up 7 bases and J gave up 0 bases, with 9 bases separating them. This CDR3 is 13 amino acids long. The CDR3: CASTYRSNYGYTF. The CDR3 DNA follows: TGTGCCAGCACTTACAGATCTAACTATGGCTACACCTTC.

The table lists this clonotype with many counts. V usage is TRBV19 and J usage is TRBJ2-7; D is unclear. Trimming shortened V by 5 bases and J by 5 bases, and 13 bases separated the two germline ends. Germline V gene sequence: CDR1 LNHDA, CDR2 SQIVND (reference sequence). The CDR3 totals 13 residues. The CDR3 loop reads CASSAAGPHEQYF. CDR3 nucleotides: TGTGCCAGTAGTGCTGCAGGACCTCACGAGCAGTACTTC.

This clonotype was found a few times. The J gene is TRBJ1-1, the V gene TRBV4-1; the D is unclear. Trimming shortened V by 4 bases and J by 6 bases, and 21 bases separated the two germline ends. Germline CDR1 MGHRA, CDR2 YSYEKL. The CDR3 contains 16 residues. CDR3 in DNA: TGCGCCAGCAGCCTGGGGAGTGAGCAGATGGTCTCTGAAGCTTTCTTT. It yields the protein CASSLGSEQMVSEAFF.

This clonotype was detected many times. The rearrangement uses TRBV10-3 and TRBJ1-5; TRBD1 is a possible D gene (5 bases). This CDR3 comprises 14 residues. V lost 6 bases, J lost 1 base, and 10 bases lay in between. Per germline, CDR1 ENHRY and CDR2 SYGVKD. The CDR3 region has the DNA TGTGCCATCAGGGACACTCGGAGCAATCAGCCCCAGCATTTT. Its protein is CAIRDTRSNQPQHF.

In its sample, this clonotype was seen many times. The V gene is TRBV28, the J gene TRBJ2-5; TRBD2 is a possible D gene (7 bases). The germline V gene encodes CDR1 MDHEN and CDR2 SYDVKM. The germline V and J ends were trimmed by 6 bases and 4 bases, with 15 bases remaining between them. CDR3 length equals 14 residues. In nucleotides, the CDR3 is TGTGCCAGCAGCCCTGGTGGGGGGGCAGAGACCCAGTACTTC. Amino acid sequence: CASSPGGGAETQYF.

This clonotype was observed a handful of times. This chain uses TRBV5-1 with TRBJ1-5; D might be TRBD1 (5 bases). Germline V gene sequence: CDR1 SGHRS, CDR2 YFSETQ. V lost 3 bases to trimming and J lost 2 bases, with 15 bases between them. This CDR3 region has 16 residues. CDR3 loop: CASSSGPLIGNQPQHF. In DNA form, the CDR3 reads TGCGCCAGCAGCTCGGGACCTTTGATCGGCAATCAGCCCCAGCATTTT.

This clonotype was seen at least ten times. The chain employs TRBV6-1 and TRBJ1-2; no reliable D call. V shed 0 bases and J shed 5 bases, with 10 bases lying between them. CDR3 length equals 14 residues. Germline CDR1 is MNHNS and CDR2 is SASEGT. In DNA, the CDR3 is TGTGCCAGCAGTGAAGCGGCAGGCGATTATGGCTACACCTTC. Translated, it gives CASSEAAGDYGYTF.